The rows below give T cell receptor beta chains drawn from one sample of a study of radiotherapy plus CTLA-4 blockade in lung cancer. TCRdb's table, derived via immunoSEQ multiplex PCR, lists solely in-frame clones and lacks some. The table shows over 60,000 clones, with around nine tenths occurring only once. The material was peripheral blood, obtained from a patient treated with radiotherapy plus ipilimumab. These receptors all stem from a human donor with non-small cell lung cancer who had stable disease on radiotherapy plus ipilimumab. CDR3s include the opening cysteine and the closing phenylalanine or tryptophan. A D gene is named only where the DNA matches it firmly. Expanded clones are given a class, and other clones once, few, many or no size at all.

clone_size,j_call,d_call,v_call,cdr3_nt,cdr3_aa
NA,TRBJ2-2,TRBD1,TRBV27,TGTGCCAGCACATATTACTCCGGGACAGGGGCCGGGGAGCTGTTTTTT,CASTYYSGTGAGELFF
NA,TRBJ1-1,TRBD1,TRBV7-6,TGTGCCAGCAGCCAAGACAGGGCCACTGAAGCTTTCTTT,CASSQDRATEAFF
NA,TRBJ2-5,NA,TRBV5-8,TGTGCCAGCAGCTTGGCTTCGGGAGTAAGGAGCCAAGAGACCCAGTACTTC,CASSLASGVRSQETQYF
NA,TRBJ2-2,NA,TRBV21-1,TGTGCCAGCAGCAAAAAACTGCGGACAGGGAACACCGGGGAGCTGTTTTTT,CASSKKLRTGNTGELFF
NA,TRBJ2-3,NA,TRBV11-3,TGTGCCAGCAGCTTAGGTGAAGGATCCACAGATACGCAGTATTTT,CASSLGEGSTDTQYF
NA,TRBJ2-7,NA,TRBV28,TGTGTTACGGCTAGCGTAGCCTACGAGCAGTACTTC,CVTASVAYEQYF
NA,TRBJ1-1,NA,TRBV25-1,TGTGCCAGCAGTGAATCAAGGGGCACTGAAGCTTTCTTT,CASSESRGTEAFF
NA,TRBJ2-2,TRBD2,TRBV28,TGTGCCAGCAGTCGTTGGGGACTAGCGGGAGGGCCCGGGGAGCTGTTTTTT,CASSRWGLAGGPGELFF
NA,TRBJ2-7,NA,TRBV19,TGTGCCAGTAGTATAGATCGAGGAGAGCAGTACTTC,CASSIDRGEQYF
NA,TRBJ1-2,TRBD1,TRBV7-9,TGTGCCAGCAGCCACCCGTCAGACAGGGCTAGTGTAGCTGGCTACACCTTC,CASSHPSDRASVAGYTF
few,TRBJ1-3,NA,TRBV5-1,TGCGCCAGCAGCTTGTTAGGGGCAGAGTCTGGAAACACCATATATTTT,CASSLLGAESGNTIYF
NA,TRBJ1-6,NA,TRBV5-1,TGCGCCAGCAGCTTGGCGGTTAGCAGGGCGGGAAATTCACCCCTCCACTTT,CASSLAVSRAGNSPLHF
NA,TRBJ1-5,NA,TRBV5-1,TGCGCCAGCAGTAAGGACGCGGGTTCTCAGCCCCAGCATTTT,CASSKDAGSQPQHF
NA,TRBJ1-2,NA,TRBV7-3,TGTGCCAGCAGCCCTGCAGGTTCGGGTGGCTACACCTTC,CASSPAGSGGYTF
NA,TRBJ1-1,NA,TRBV9,TGTGCCAGCAGCGTAGCCGGGAACCTTAACACTGAAGCTTTCTTT,CASSVAGNLNTEAFF
NA,TRBJ1-6,NA,TRBV5-1,TGCGCCAGCAGCCACGGGCTCGATAATTCACCCCTCCACTTT,CASSHGLDNSPLHF
few,TRBJ2-5,TRBD2,TRBV5-1,TGCGCCAGCAGCGATTGGGCGGGGGGGATAAAAGAGACCCAGTACTTC,CASSDWAGGIKETQYF
NA,TRBJ1-2,TRBD1,TRBV27,TGTGCCAGCAGTTTGACAGGGGACTATGGCTACACCTTC,CASSLTGDYGYTF
NA,TRBJ2-2,TRBD2,TRBV28,TGTGCCAGCAGTTTTCGGACTAGCGGTGCCGGGGAGCTGTTTTTT,CASSFRTSGAGELFF
NA,TRBJ1-2,TRBD1,TRBV6-1,TGTGCCAGCGCCCCTTTGACAGGGTCTAACTATGGCTACACCTTC,CASAPLTGSNYGYTF
NA,TRBJ2-7,NA,TRBV9,TGTGCCAGCAGCGAGGGCCGGGGACCCTACGAGCAGTACTTC,CASSEGRGPYEQYF
NA,TRBJ1-1,NA,TRBV28,TGTGCCAGCAGAGACCTGAAAAGCCCATCCCTAATTGCCACTGAAGCTTTCTTT,CASRDLKSPSLIATEAFF
NA,TRBJ1-2,NA,TRBV28,TGTGCCAGCAGCCCCTTCATAGCTAACTATGGCTACACCTTC,CASSPFIANYGYTF
once,TRBJ2-3,NA,TRBV30,TGTGCCTGGGCGTTGCGGGGCACAGATACGCAGTATTTT,CAWALRGTDTQYF
NA,TRBJ2-7,TRBD2,TRBV7-8,TGTGCCAGCAAACGTGGGGCTAGCGGGGACGAGCAGTACTTC,CASKRGASGDEQYF
NA,TRBJ2-2,NA,TRBV29-1,TGCAGCGTTGTTCTAATCGGCAGGGCGAACACCGGGGAGCTGTTTTTT,CSVVLIGRANTGELFF
NA,TRBJ2-1,NA,TRBV29-1,TGCAGCGTTGTTTCTGACCCCAATGAGCAGTTCTTC,CSVVSDPNEQFF
once,TRBJ2-7,NA,TRBV5-1,TGCGCCAGCAGCTTGGAGCCTCACAGGGACGAGCAGTACTTC,CASSLEPHRDEQYF
NA,TRBJ2-1,TRBD2,TRBV6-1,TGTGCCATCAATGGCGGGGGGTGGGATGAGCAGTTCTTC,CAINGGGWDEQFF
NA,TRBJ2-3,TRBD1,TRBV9,TGTGCCAGCAGCGTAGGGCAGGGGGCTGCAGATACGCAGTATTTT,CASSVGQGAADTQYF
NA,TRBJ1-1,NA,TRBV2,TGTGCCAGCAGGGGGGGACAATTGAACACTGAAGCTTTCTTT,CASRGGQLNTEAFF
NA,TRBJ1-1,NA,TRBV5-1,TGCGCCAGCAGCTTGGTGGGCAGGGGAACTGAAGCTTTCTTT,CASSLVGRGTEAFF
NA,TRBJ2-5,TRBD2,TRBV7-2,TGTGCCAGCAGCCGACCCGGGGGGGGTTTGGAGACCCAGTACTTC,CASSRPGGGLETQYF
NA,TRBJ2-2,TRBD2,TRBV7-9,TGTGCCAGCAGCACCCTCCTAGCGGGTTCGAACACCGGGGAGCTGTTTTTT,CASSTLLAGSNTGELFF
NA,TRBJ1-3,NA,TRBV30,TGTGCCTGGAGACTGGGGGTCTCTGGAAACACCATATATTTT,CAWRLGVSGNTIYF
NA,TRBJ2-7,NA,TRBV10-1,TGCGCCAGCAGCACAACAGGGAAGCACGAGCAGTACTTC,CASSTTGKHEQYF
once,TRBJ2-1,NA,TRBV9,TGTGCCAGCAGCGGCCTGACAGTCGACAATGAGCAGTTCTTC,CASSGLTVDNEQFF
once,TRBJ1-4,NA,TRBV5-1,TGCGCCAGCAGCCTACAAGGGGGGCGTGATGGACTGTTTTTT,CASSLQGGRDGLFF
NA,TRBJ2-1,TRBD2,TRBV7-2,TGTGCCAGCAGCGGGTTATGGAAGCGGGGGGGCGATGAGCAGTTCTTC,CASSGLWKRGGDEQFF
NA,TRBJ2-3,NA,TRBV18,TGTGCCAGCTCCAGACAGGCTACAACAGGGGATACGCAGTATTTT,CASSRQATTGDTQYF
NA,TRBJ1-3,TRBD1,TRBV25-1,TGTGCCAGCAGAGCACAGGGGAGCTCTGGAAACACCATATATTTT,CASRAQGSSGNTIYF
NA,TRBJ2-7,TRBD1,TRBV6-5,TGTGCCAGCAGTCGACAGGGGTACGAGCAGTACTTC,CASSRQGYEQYF
NA,TRBJ2-2,NA,TRBV6-1,TGTGCCAGCAGCCGGGGGTCCGGGGAGCTGTTTTTT,CASSRGSGELFF
NA,TRBJ2-3,NA,TRBV18,TGTGCCAGCTCACCAAGGAGCCCTTACACAGATACGCAGTATTTT,CASSPRSPYTDTQYF
NA,TRBJ1-2,NA,TRBV30,TGTGCCTGGGTAACTCAACTAAGGAACTATGGCTACACCTTC,CAWVTQLRNYGYTF
NA,TRBJ2-1,TRBD2,TRBV2,TGTGCCAGCAGTGACGGGACTAGCGTATACAATGAGCAGTTCTTC,CASSDGTSVYNEQFF
NA,TRBJ1-1,TRBD1,TRBV7-3,TGTGCCAGCGCTCCGGGACAGCAGAACACTGAAGCTTTCTTT,CASAPGQQNTEAFF
NA,TRBJ1-1,NA,TRBV7-9,TGTGCCAGCAGCTCGTCGGGAAGAAGGGCGGCCTATGAAGCTTTCTTT,CASSSSGRRAAYEAFF